Included here is one T cell receptor (beta chain) sequence, with context. What this receptor recognizes is not known. Per-nucleotide qualities are absent, and no much larger clonotype sits a single base away. The data are from a study of cytomegalovirus exposure and HLA in healthy donors listed by TCRdb under 2017. Turning to the overall study: An earlier analysis of several hundred of the donors reported approximately 280 Gb of sequence data and 117 million unique TCR beta sequences obtained from some 170 million T cells. The number of typed donors differed by locus: roughly 620-630 for A, B, C, DRB1 and DQB1; approximately 530 for DQA1; some 590 for DPA1; and approximately 450 for DPB1. Among under 450 genotyped donors of the cohort, an average of around 240,000 unique TCR beta nucleotide sequences were sequenced per donor, around 20% of them non-productive. Both class I and class II loci were covered by HLA typing, at four-digit resolution. In a later genetic analysis, genome-wide SNP genotypes for about three fifths of the roughly 670 donors were used, and that subset was treated as a discovery cohort. Of the roughly 410 genotyped donors, 75% to 85% were placed in the genetic ancestry cluster associated with self-reported Caucasian donors. Donor age, sex, ethnicity and CMV serostatus were compiled alongside the repertoire data. Rather than drawing on any new phenotypic data, the later analysis identified candidate immune exposures from TCR beta sequences and the way those sequences occurred across donors. The aim of the study was to test whether cataloging public T cell receptors could identify signatures of past pathogen exposure. Along with the roughly 670-subject first cohort, a separate validation cohort of roughly 110 different subjects was used. In an earlier analysis of about 590 of the donors, high-throughput TCR beta sequencing was used to judge whether each TCR beta V gene segment behaved as functional or pseudogenic. All discovery cohort repertoires had been generated using a single sequencing platform. Using immunosequencing, the study profiled T cell repertoires from 500 to 800 subjects and related those repertoires to cytomegalovirus serostatus. An early release that covered about 600 HLA-typed donors contained about 300 gigabases of sequencing data and some 87 million unique TCR sequences. High-throughput TCR immunosequencing, statistical association of individual TCRs with disease status, and machine learning were combined to predict cytomegalovirus infection status. A later analysis re-analyzed previously published TCR beta repertoires from 550 to 700 donors and added high-resolution HLA genotyping to study TCR occurrence patterns. About 5 DR-DQ haplotypes were handled as single units for association and clustering, since linkage in the cohort was strong. What the research found in general, with its limitations: Several of the top co-occurrence clusters appeared to be linked to parvovirus B19, influenza, CMV and Epstein-Barr virus, according to a later analysis. According to a later analysis, TCR association rates differed among HLA loci, with DRB1 alleles showing the most associated TCRs and HLA-C alleles showing the fewest. Because counts were too low, seventeen rarely observed V segments, including chromosome 9 orphons, were excluded from the earlier analysis of several hundred of the donors. Most TCR sequences were observed very rarely across donors, whereas some public TCRs were present in many individuals. In a later genetic analysis, a missense DCLRE1C variant was associated with V-gene and J-gene trimming of TCR beta chains, and the association was replicated in an independent cohort. A later analysis found that most CMV-associated TCR beta chains appeared HLA-restricted, with HLA associations seemingly driven largely by CMV exposure. It was suggested by the authors that the approach could potentially be generalized to other disease states and immunological phenotypes. Because HLA typing was unavailable for some donors at each locus, only the typed subset was used in association tests. A further reported finding was that TCR beta sequences accurately predicted the HLA-A and HLA-B alleles for most subjects in the first cohort. In an earlier analysis of fewer than 750 of the donors, most TCR beta V segments were observed in productive rearrangements about 87% or about 30% of the time, broadly matching IMGT annotations. Specific HLA alleles were associated with over 15,000 TCR beta sequences at a false discovery rate of 0.05 in a later analysis. The study gave a list of 150 to 200 TCR beta chains associated with cytomegalovirus. A later genetic analysis reported fewer N-insertions in productive TCRs among donors in an Asian-associated ancestry cluster than the approximately 700-donor mean. The sequencing pipeline was judged likely to have produced a cluster of highly shared sequence variants as a technical artifact. Assigning TCR associations to individual alleles was difficult when HLA alleles, especially DR and DQ, strongly co-occurred. Roughly uniform sequencing depth across donors was assumed in presence/absence analyses, although this assumption may not hold. Compared with equally common non-associated chains, HLA-associated TCR beta chains in a later analysis were more clonally expanded and had lower generation probabilities. The classifier was reported to diagnose cytomegalovirus status with high specificity and sensitivity in both the original cohort and the validation cohort. In vitro tests confirmed that a few of the cytomegalovirus-associated TCR beta chains recognize cytomegalovirus antigens. Some IMGT-functional V segments, including TRBV6-2 and TRBV6-3, could not be told apart with the 87-base-pair reads, so those segments were excluded. Linkage disequilibrium might explain the correlated functional status among segregating V segments, but an unknown experimental factor could not be excluded. The cohort was sequenced for TCR beta chains only, and without alpha or paired-chain data the features that could be detected were limited. Immune exposure information for the cohort was limited to CMV serostatus.

Clipping removes 1 base from V and 5 bases from J, with 12 as the unmatched junction base count. CDR1 and CDR2 were assigned from the germline V gene as SGHRS and YFSETQ. There are 17 amino acids in the CDR3, from cysteine to phenylalanine inclusive. Here the CDR3 DNA is all that survives: 51 bases in frame from base 1. The library was obtained by the immunoSEQ multiplex PCR assay. For the multiplex PCR, a mixture combining 60 forward primers for TCR Vbeta segments and 13 reverse primers for TCR Jbeta segments was used. Amplification of the CDR3 region of rearranged TCR beta genes was performed with a multiplex PCR assay on genomic DNA. The Illumina HiSeq System was used to sequence the amplified TCR beta libraries as 87-base-pair reads. The paper's data handling went like this. Across the 670 or so repertoires, a later analysis counted around 80 million unique TCR beta chains, roughly 11 million of which were shared by at least two donors. Raw reads were error-corrected and collapsed into unique sequences with a nearest-neighbor algorithm that merged closely related sequences to remove PCR and sequencing errors. Alignment of CDR3 sequences to IMGT reference sequences was used to assign V, D and J gene segments. For a sequence to be retained, at least a six-nucleotide match to both a V gene segment and a J gene segment was required. Rearrangements were classified as productive when the CDR3 lacked stop codons and remained in frame with V and J, and all other rearrangements were classified as non-productive. Following IMGT convention, CDR3 was defined as the stretch from the second conserved V-encoded cysteine up to the conserved J-encoded phenylalanine. The earlier analysis of about 570 of the donors excluded any sequence lacking an unambiguous match to a single V gene segment. In an earlier analysis of 450 to 700 of the donors, V segments were called functional above 56.7% productive rearrangements and were called segregating when the between-donor standard deviation exceeded 5%. A statistical classification framework was built for diagnosing cytomegalovirus status from the catalog of TCR beta chain sequences. V and J gene assignment, in a later analysis, came from comparing TCR nucleotide sequences with IMGT/GENE-DB human TR gene sequences. The TCRdist pipeline was used in a later analysis to assign CDR3 sequences and most-parsimonious VDJ recombination scenarios. In a later analysis, every TCR beta chain was defined by the combination of its CDR3 amino acid sequence and its V-gene family, and reads without a unique V-gene family were dropped. To address suspected cross-contamination and a sequencing artifact, a later analysis removed some 620 highly shared, low-generation-probability nucleotide sequences. For each public chain, a later analysis derived a clonal expansion index from normalized ranks of inferred template counts within each repertoire. In a later analysis, generation probabilities were computed with a VDJ recombination model fitted to out-of-frame rearrangements, and the resulting probabilities were checked against IGoR. A later analysis scored TCR-TCR, TCR-HLA and TCR-CMV co-occurrence with hypergeometric tests, applying a repertoire-size bias correction to TCR pairs. A later analysis estimated false discovery rates by permuting HLA or CMV assignments 20 times. In a later analysis, co-occurring TCRs were grouped using DBSCAN, with TCRdist sequence similarity added in when clustering inside HLA-allele-positive subsets. Repertoires with fewer than 30,000 or more than 120,000 public chains, plus five repertoires with anomalous nucleotide sharing, were excluded from co-occurrence clustering. As stored in TCRdb, this immuneACCESS dataset retains in-frame rearrangements with V and J assigned. A fraction of the clones does not appear; measured against another copy, unresolved V genes explain less than half of the discrepancy, and the remainder lacks a known reason. V and J calls and clone size are copied from that table; D and trimming were computed from the DNA. For this sample the table gives 55,000 to 80,000 clones, of which approximately 70% were detected only once. Clones ranked in the top ten supply roughly 20% of the sample.

The cohort consisted of 600 or so healthy bone marrow donors. Cohort members were all nominally healthy when sampled, although unrecorded immune exposures were likely present. The donor was CMV seropositive and was included in the group of 250 to 300 seropositive cohort members. Every donor gave a peripheral blood sample, and the peripheral blood mononuclear cells from that sample were used for TCR beta sequencing. The Qiagen DNeasy Blood Extraction Kit was used to extract genomic DNA from the blood cell samples. Recombination connected TRBV5-1 to TRBJ2-5; 9 central bases correspond to TRBD2. The sequence derives from a man between 40 and 49 years old in good health and CMV-seropositive. Sequences were obtained from PBMCs. The nucleotides are TGCGCCAGCAGCTTGTGGGGGGGGACTAGCCTCGAGGAGACCCAGTACTTC. This is translated as CASSLWGGTSLEETQYF.